The sequence of this TCR beta chain was determined in a study of blood T cell repertoires in COVID-19. Study information: PBMCs, B-cell-depleted T cells, or T cells provided the cDNA or gDNA that made up the material.

The V gene's germline CDR1 is GTSNPN and CDR2 SVGIG (reference sequence). The trim removed 7 bases at V and 7 bases at J, leaving 9 bases unmatched. The CDR3 length is 14 residues. How the authors handled the data: By means of reference gene primer amplification, nucleated cell counts were estimated. Profiled with immunoSEQ multiplex PCR; TCRdb holds only in-frame clones, not every one. From that table come the V and J calls and clone size; the DNA was used to work out D and trimming. The sample consists of a few hundred thousand clones, approximately 85% of them appearing once. Sequencing was done on a sample of PBMCs or T cells enriched from blood (not recorded which). The receptor's source is a woman aged 25 to 45 who had recovered from COVID-19. The V gene is TRBV30, the J gene TRBJ1-6, with 8 bases matching TRBD1. CDR3: CASPGQGRNSPLHF. The CDR3 nucleotides read TGTGCCTCGCCCGGACAGGGAAGAAATTCACCCCTCCACTTT.